This passage covers 22 T cell receptor beta chains from one sample sequenced in a study of blood T cell repertoires in COVID-19. The assay was immunoSEQ multiplex PCR, and TCRdb's table has in-frame clones only and misses some. The sample has around 300,000 clones, approximately 91% seen once; the top ten hold approximately 2%. The sequenced sample consisted of peripheral blood. The source of these receptors is a man between 50 and 59 years old with acute or convalescent COVID-19.

CDR3 nucleotide sequence: TGCGCCAGCAGCTTGGTAGCGGGGGACACCGGGGAGCTGTTTTTT. As protein: CASSLVAGDTGELFF. The J gene is TRBJ2-2, the V gene TRBV5-1, with TRBD2 matching over 9 bases. In germline, CDR1 is SGHRS, CDR2 YFSETQ. The CDR3 contains 15 residues. Losses at the gene ends were 0 bases for V and 3 bases for J; bases not matched to a gene: 0.

The DNA of the CDR3 is TGTGCCAGCAGCCGTGACAGGGCGGGAGAAAAACTGTTTTTT. Translating it yields CASSRDRAGEKLFF. The chain joins TRBV7-2 to TRBJ1-4, with 7 bases fitting TRBD1. The CDR3 is made up of 14 amino acids. Looked up from germline, CDR1 is SGHTA and CDR2 is FQGNSA. The trim removed 5 bases at V and 8 bases at J, leaving 8 bases unmatched.

The chain joins TRBV15 to TRBJ1-2, with unresolved D. Deletions cut 1 base from V and 3 bases from J, with 18 bases between. The length of the CDR3 is 17 residues. The germline V gene has CDR1 LNHNV and CDR2 YYDKDF (reference sequence). CDR3 nucleotide sequence: TGTGCCACCAGCAGAGGGTCGCTTGGTTATTCGGACTATGGCTACACCTTC. Amino acid sequence: CATSRGSLGYSDYGYTF.

This clone was seen only a few times. V gene TRBV2 combines with J gene TRBJ2-3, with TRBD2 matching over 11 bases. Unmatched junction bases numbered 7, after V lost 0 bases and J lost 2 bases. This CDR3 comprises 18 residues. Germline lookup yields CDR1 SNHLY and CDR2 FYNNEI. The CDR3 coding sequence is TGTGCCAGCAGTGAAGCTATAGGGACTAGCGGCGACACAGATACGCAGTATTTT. Translating it yields CASSEAIGTSGDTDTQYF.

J is TRBJ1-6 and V is TRBV12-3 or TRBV12-4; the D is unclear. V was shortened by 8 bases and J by 2 bases, with 7 bases between the two germline ends. The CDR3 length is 13 residues. The CDR3: CASSQAYNSPLHF. The CDR3 DNA sequence: TGTGCCAGCTCCCAGGCCTATAATTCACCCCTCCACTTT.

This chain joins TRBV7-9 and TRBJ1-3; D remains ambiguous. Germline V gene sequence: CDR1 SEHNR, CDR2 FQNEAQ (reference sequence). The CDR3 runs to 16 residues. V lost 1 base, J lost 4 bases, and 14 bases lay in between. Here the CDR3 DNA reads TGTGCCAGCAGCTTAGGTGAGGGAGCCTCCGGAAACACCATATATTTT. This codes for CASSLGEGASGNTIYF.

The chain joins TRBV13 to TRBJ2-2; 7 bases agree with TRBD2. The ends lost 2 bases at V and 0 bases at J; junction bases unmatched: 9. The CDR3 runs to 18 residues. Germline V gene lookup returns CDR1 PRHDT and CDR2 FYEKMQ (reference sequence). Here the CDR3 DNA reads TGTGCCAGCAGCTTAAGGGACTACTCGTTCGCGAACACCGGGGAGCTGTTTTTT. Amino acid sequence: CASSLRDYSFANTGELFF.

The CDR3 spells CASSLGQGIKTQYF. Written as DNA, the CDR3 is TGCGCCAGCAGCTTGGGGCAGGGGATAAAGACCCAGTACTTC. The rearrangement joins TRBV5-1 to TRBJ2-5; a possible D gene is TRBD1 (6 bases). CDR1 is SGHRS and CDR2 is YFSETQ in the germline V gene. This CDR3 comprises 14 residues. The V and J ends lost 0 bases and 6 bases respectively, with 12 bases between them. The variable domain in full, completed from reference TRBV5-1 and TRBJ2-5, reads KAGVTQTPRYLIKTRGQQVTLSCSPISGHRSVSWYQQTPGQGLQFLFEYFSETQRNKGNFPGRFSGRQFSNSRSEMNVSTLELGDSALYLCASSLGQGIKTQYFGPGTRLLVL.

V and J are TRBV5-1 and TRBJ1-1, with TRBD1 as a possible D gene (6 bases). The CDR3 contains 12 residues. Trimming took off 4 bases at V and 6 bases at J, with 10 bases between the two ends. CDR1 is SGHRS, CDR2 YFSETQ, per germline. CDR3 DNA: TGCGCCAGCAGCAGGGAGGGGGCTGAAGCTTTCTTT. Protein product: CASSREGAEAFF.

V usage is TRBV10-3 and J usage is TRBJ1-1; D perhaps matches TRBD1 (6 bases). Germline-derived CDR1 and CDR2 are ENHRY and SYGVKD. V was trimmed by 4 bases and J by 0 bases, leaving 15 bases between them. This CDR3 comprises 16 residues. The CDR3 DNA reads TGTGCCATCAGTGGGCAGGGGCAGAAAATGAACACTGAAGCTTTCTTT. Protein product: CAISGQGQKMNTEAFF.

The V and J genes are TRBV18 and TRBJ2-2; 7 bases map to TRBD2. Unmatched junction bases numbered 3, after V lost 3 bases and J lost 2 bases. The germline V gene has CDR1 KGHSH and CDR2 LQKENI. The CDR3 covers 15 residues. The CDR3 nucleotides are TGTGCCAGCTCACCGCTAGCGGATAACACCGGGGAGCTGTTTTTT. It encodes CASSPLADNTGELFF.

This rearrangement joins TRBV5-1 to TRBJ1-5; no reliable D call. Germline CDR1 is SGHRS and CDR2 is YFSETQ. Trimming took off 0 bases at V and 1 base at J, with 8 bases between the two ends. The CDR3 contains 15 residues. DNA of the CDR3: TGCGCCAGCAGCTTGGATCCCCAGAGCAATCAGCCCCAGCATTTT. This encodes CASSLDPQSNQPQHF.

The chain links TRBV14 to TRBJ1-2; D remains unclear. V lost 2 bases and J 2 bases, leaving 6 bases between the germline ends. CDR1 and CDR2 from the germline V gene are SGHDN and FVKESK. The CDR3 covers 13 residues. The CDR3 loop is CASSQRVNYGYTF. CDR3 DNA: TGTGCCAGCAGCCAACGGGTGAACTATGGCTACACCTTC.

This rearrangement joins TRBV5-6 to TRBJ2-3; a weak D match, TRBD1 (6 bases). This CDR3 is built from 13 residues. Trimming removed 0 bases at V and 14 bases at J, with 16 bases between. Germline lookup yields CDR1 SGHDT and CDR2 YYEEEE. In DNA, the CDR3 is TGTGCCAGCAGCTTGGATGGGGCAGGGGCTATGTATTTT. Its protein is CASSLDGAGAMYF.

The chain is built from TRBV19 and TRBJ1-3; 7 bases align to TRBD1. The germline V gene encodes CDR1 LNHDA and CDR2 SQIVND (reference sequence). The CDR3 spans 13 residues. V shed 8 bases and J 5 bases; nucleotides not matched to a gene: 6. The CDR3 sequence is CASGQAGRNTIYF. The CDR3 DNA is TGTGCCAGTGGACAGGCTGGGAGAAACACCATATATTTT.

The chain combines TRBV19 with TRBJ2-7; tentative D call: TRBD2 (5 bases). Germline CDR1 LNHDA, CDR2 SQIVND (reference sequence). CDR3 length: 13 residues. The V end lost 5 bases, the J end lost 1 base, and 9 bases lay between the germline ends. The CDR3 loop reads CASSFPGSYEQYF. In nucleotides, the CDR3 is TGTGCCAGTAGTTTCCCGGGATCCTACGAGCAGTACTTC.

The count of this clone is one. The J gene is TRBJ1-6, the V gene TRBV19, with 8 bases identical to TRBD1. With 4 bases clipped from V and 8 bases from J, the junction kept 7 bases outside the gene matches. Germline V CDR1 and CDR2: LNHDA, SQIVND (reference sequence). This CDR3 comprises 15 residues. CDR3 in DNA: TGTGCCAGTAGTACTTACAGGGGACAGGATTCACCCCTCCACTTT. Translated: CASSTYRGQDSPLHF.

The chain is built from TRBV18 and TRBJ1-1; D gene ambiguous. The germline gives CDR1 KGHSH, CDR2 LQKENI. The CDR3 spans 13 residues. V gave up 3 bases and J gave up 5 bases, with 10 bases separating them. The CDR3 coding sequence is TGTGCCAGCTCACCTCGCGTTGGTACTGAAGCTTTCTTT. As protein: CASSPRVGTEAFF.

The chain carries TRBV7-9 and TRBJ2-3; D uncertain. The CDR3 has 13 amino acids. V was trimmed by 5 bases and J by 2 bases, leaving 8 bases between them. Germline lookup yields CDR1 SEHNR and CDR2 FQNEAQ (reference sequence). The CDR3 DNA is TGTGCCAGCAGCCACTCTAACACAGATACGCAGTATTTT. Protein product: CASSHSNTDTQYF.

The V call is TRBV30, the J call TRBJ2-3; perhaps TRBD1 as D (5 bases). The length of the CDR3 is 13 residues. The V and J ends lost 0 bases and 1 base respectively, with 5 bases between them. The germline V gene encodes CDR1 GTSNPN and CDR2 SVGIG (reference sequence). The CDR3 DNA follows: TGTGCCTGGAGTGTAGGGGGCACAGATACGCAGTATTTT. Translation: CAWSVGGTDTQYF.

This chain connects TRBV20-1 to TRBJ2-3; D remains unclear. CDR3 length equals 12 residues. V was shortened by 3 bases and J by 5 bases, with 9 bases between the two germline ends. CDR1 and CDR2 (germline): DFQATT, SNEGSKA (reference sequence). For the CDR3, the DNA is TGCAGTGCTAGTGTCCTTCTAGATACGCAGTATTTT. As protein: CSASVLLDTQYF.

V and J are TRBV9 and TRBJ2-5; D not resolved. Germline CDR1 is SGDLS and CDR2 is YYNGEE. This CDR3 has 13 residues. V lost 0 bases and J lost 5, with 8 bases in between. The CDR3 sequence is CASSVGSLETQYF. CDR3 sequence (DNA): TGTGCCAGCAGCGTAGGCAGTTTGGAGACCCAGTACTTC.